A selection of T cell receptor beta chains follows, all from one sample in a study of blood T cell repertoires in COVID-19. Assay: immunoSEQ multiplex PCR; the TCRdb copy retains only in-frame clones and omits some. The repertoire holds 45,000 to 60,000 clones, with around 83% as singletons. Sequenced input: peripheral blood. Receptors were obtained from a woman aged 55 to 70 with acute or convalescent COVID-19. The CDR3 runs from the conserved cysteine through the conserved F or W. A D gene is named only where the DNA matches it firmly. Size is stated for part of the rows, as once, few or many counts, or as a class when the clone is expanded.

clone_size j_call v_call d_call cdr3_nt cdr3_aa
. TRBJ1-5 TRBV2 . TGTGCCAGCAACCCCACAGGTACCAATCAGCCCCAGCATTTT CASNPTGTNQPQHF
. TRBJ2-7 TRBV19 TRBD1 TGTGCCAGTAGTATAGACTCCGGGACAGGGAGTCCCTACGAGCAGTACTTC CASSIDSGTGSPYEQYF
. TRBJ1-1 TRBV3-1/TRBV3-2 . TGTGCCAGCAGCCAAGAAAGAAAGGGGCGCGGGAACACTGAAGCTTTCTTT CASSQERKGRGNTEAFF
. TRBJ2-7 TRBV9 . TGTGCCAGCAGCGTAGAGAGTCCAGCGACCGGCTACGAGCAGTACTTC CASSVESPATGYEQYF
. TRBJ1-6 TRBV3-1/TRBV3-2 . TGTGCCAGCAGCCAAGATTGGCAGGCCCTTAATTCACCCCTCCACTTT CASSQDWQALNSPLHF
. TRBJ2-2 TRBV19 TRBD1 TGTGCCAGTAGTCCGGGACAGGGCAACACCGGGGAGCTGTTTTTT CASSPGQGNTGELFF
. TRBJ2-7 TRBV4-2 TRBD2 TGTGCCAGCAGCCCCTCCTCGGCGCGGGGGTCCTACGAGCAGTACTTC CASSPSSARGSYEQYF
. TRBJ1-3 TRBV11-2 . TGTGCCAGCAGCGCGGATACAGGGTTGGGAAACACCATATATTTT CASSADTGLGNTIYF
. TRBJ1-4 TRBV19 TRBD1 TGTGCCAGTCAGGGGGCCAGGCCGTTTGATTCAAAACTGTTTTTT CASQGARPFDSKLFF
. TRBJ1-5 TRBV27 . TGTGCCAGCAGTTTAGTCAGGGTTGATCAGCCCCAGCATTTT CASSLVRVDQPQHF
. TRBJ2-2 TRBV28 TRBD1 TGTGCCAGCAGCTATGACAGGGTTGGCACCGGGGAGCTGTTTTTT CASSYDRVGTGELFF
. TRBJ2-5 TRBV12-2 . TGTGCAAGTCGCTTAGCGGGGACTAGCGGCCAAGAGACCCAGTACTTC CASRLAGTSGQETQYF
once TRBJ1-2 TRBV18 TRBD1 TGTGCCAGCTCATACGGACAGGGGGCAAACTATGGCTACACCTTC CASSYGQGANYGYTF
few TRBJ2-1 TRBV10-3 TRBD2 TGTGCCATCAGTGGGACTAGCGGGAGGTCCTACAATGAGCAGTTCTTC CAISGTSGRSYNEQFF
. TRBJ1-1 TRBV6-6 TRBD1 TGTGCCAGCAGTCGATCCGGGACAGCCTACACTGAAGCTTTCTTT CASSRSGTAYTEAFF
. TRBJ2-5 TRBV7-2 TRBD2 TGTGCCAGCAGTCGCGCCGCAAGCGGGGGGGTACAAGAGACCCAGTACTTC CASSRAASGGVQETQYF
. TRBJ2-5 TRBV9 . TGTGCCAGCAGCGGGGCCCGTGGCGGGGAAGAGACCCAGTACTTC CASSGARGGEETQYF
few TRBJ1-3 TRBV28 TRBD1 TGTGCCAGCACCCTAGGACAGGGGGCTGGAAACACCATATATTTT CASTLGQGAGNTIYF
. TRBJ2-7 TRBV6-5 TRBD1 TGTGCCAGCAGCGATGCTCGACAGGGGCACGAGCAGTACTTC CASSDARQGHEQYF
once TRBJ2-2 TRBV11-2 TRBD2 TGTGCCAGCAGCTTAGAGTCGGGGGGAACCGGGGAGCTGTTTTTT CASSLESGGTGELFF
. TRBJ1-1 TRBV28 . TGTGCCATCCAACCTCCGGGGTACACTGAAGCTTTCTTT CAIQPPGYTEAFF
. TRBJ2-7 TRBV28 . TGTGCCAGCAGTTTAGGCAGCTCCTACGAGCAGTACTTC CASSLGSSYEQYF
. TRBJ2-2 TRBV7-8 TRBD1 TGTGCCAGCAGTCCAACAGGGGCCGGGGAGCTGTTTTTT CASSPTGAGELFF
. TRBJ1-6 TRBV7-2 TRBD1 TGTGCCAGCAGTTCGGACAGGGGCTTAGATTCACCCCTCCACTTT CASSSDRGLDSPLHF
few TRBJ1-1 TRBV30 . TGTGCCTGGAGTGTTCGGGCTGAAGCTTTCTTT CAWSVRAEAFF
. TRBJ2-7 TRBV10-3 TRBD1 TGTGCCATCAGATCCGGGACAGGGGGGTTAGAGCAGTACTTC CAIRSGTGGLEQYF
few TRBJ2-1 TRBV4-1 . TGCGCCAGCAGCCAAGAAAACGGCGTTGGGGGGTACAATGAGCAGTTCTTC CASSQENGVGGYNEQFF
few TRBJ1-1 TRBV6-5 TRBD1 TGTGCCAGCGTAGTTGGACAGGGACCCACTGAAGCTTTCTTT CASVVGQGPTEAFF
. TRBJ2-1 TRBV25-1 TRBD2 TGTGCCAGCAGTACCCCGGCTAGCGGGGGGGTTGAGCAGTTCTTC CASSTPASGGVEQFF
. TRBJ1-5 TRBV27 . TGTGCCAGCAGTTTAGGGAGGGTAGGTCAGCCCCAGCATTTT CASSLGRVGQPQHF
. TRBJ2-2 TRBV3-1/TRBV3-2 . TGTGCCAGCAGCCAAGCCCCACTTATCGGGACCGGGGAGCTGTTTTTT CASSQAPLIGTGELFF
. TRBJ2-7 TRBV7-3 . TGTGCCAGCAGCTTACAAGGCGGTGGGTACGAGCAGTACTTC CASSLQGGGYEQYF
. TRBJ1-5 TRBV4-1 TRBD1 TGCGCCAGCAGCCAGGCGGGGACAGGGGGTCAGCCCCAGCATTTT CASSQAGTGGQPQHF
. TRBJ1-4 TRBV6-5 . TGTGCCAGCAGTTTGACAGCCAATAATGAAAAACTGTTTTTT CASSLTANNEKLFF
. TRBJ1-4 TRBV2 TRBD1 TGTGCCAGCAGGGGACAGGGGGGAGGAGAAAAACTGTTTTTT CASRGQGGGEKLFF
. TRBJ2-6 TRBV18 TRBD1 TGTGCCAGCTCACCAATTTTTAGACAGGGGGGCTCTGGGGCCAACGTCCTGACTTTC CASSPIFRQGGSGANVLTF
. TRBJ1-2 TRBV20-1 . TGCAGTGCTAGAGCCCACAGGGCCTTC CSARAHRAF
once TRBJ1-1 TRBV10-3 . TGTGCCATACGGGACACTCGAGGCACTGAAGCTTTCTTT CAIRDTRGTEAFF
few TRBJ2-7 TRBV5-6 TRBD1 TGTGCCAGCAGCTTGGGCATACAGGGGTACGAGCAGTACTTC CASSLGIQGYEQYF
. TRBJ1-4 TRBV7-8 TRBD1 TGTGCCAGCAGCTTGATCCCAGGACAGGCCGGATGGCTGTTTTTT CASSLIPGQAGWLFF
. TRBJ2-7 TRBV10-1 . TGCGCCAGCAGTGGAGACCGGGGTCCCTACGAGCAGTACTTC CASSGDRGPYEQYF
. TRBJ2-3 TRBV14 . TGTGCCAGCAGCCAAATAGGTGGGCCCGGGAAAGATACGCAGTATTTT CASSQIGGPGKDTQYF
. TRBJ1-3 TRBV4-1 . TGCGCCAGCAGCCTCGAAGGGGATCTCTCTGGAAACACCATATATTTT CASSLEGDLSGNTIYF
. TRBJ2-7 TRBV2 TRBD1 TGTGCCAGCAGTGAACAGGGGGAAACCTACGAGCAGTACTTC CASSEQGETYEQYF
. TRBJ1-6 TRBV6-1 . TGTGCCAGCAGTGAACATTCGAGTCACAGAACCAATTCACCCCTCCACTTT CASSEHSSHRTNSPLHF
few TRBJ1-1 TRBV19 . TGTGCCAGTAGTCCTACGATGCTCACCATGAACACTGAAGCTTTCTTT CASSPTMLTMNTEAFF
. TRBJ2-1 TRBV29-1 TRBD2 TGCAGCGTTGAAGATCAGGGACTAGCGGGGCGCGAGCAGTTCTTC CSVEDQGLAGREQFF
few TRBJ1-2 TRBV2 TRBD1 TGTGCCAGCACTCGGACAGGGGGCTACACCTTC CASTRTGGYTF
. TRBJ1-5 TRBV2 . TGTGCCAGCAGTGACAGGCAGGGCAATCAGCCCCAGCATTTT CASSDRQGNQPQHF
. TRBJ2-1 TRBV24-1 . TGTGCCACCTCTAGGACAGGAGGGAGCAATGAGCAGTTCTTC CATSRTGGSNEQFF
. TRBJ2-1 TRBV7-8 TRBD2 TGTGCCAGCAGCATACCGAGCGGGAGAGCATCGGGGAAGCAGTTCTTC CASSIPSGRASGKQFF
once TRBJ2-7 TRBV14 . TGTGCCAGCAGCCAAGTTCTACGGCGGGAGCAGTACTTC CASSQVLRREQYF
. TRBJ1-6 TRBV9 . TGTGCCAGCAGCTCTCTCAGGGGTAATTCACCCCTCCACTTT CASSSLRGNSPLHF
. TRBJ1-5 TRBV15 . TGTGCCACCAGCAGAGATGGGGGGGCCCGTCAGCCCCAGCATTTT CATSRDGGARQPQHF